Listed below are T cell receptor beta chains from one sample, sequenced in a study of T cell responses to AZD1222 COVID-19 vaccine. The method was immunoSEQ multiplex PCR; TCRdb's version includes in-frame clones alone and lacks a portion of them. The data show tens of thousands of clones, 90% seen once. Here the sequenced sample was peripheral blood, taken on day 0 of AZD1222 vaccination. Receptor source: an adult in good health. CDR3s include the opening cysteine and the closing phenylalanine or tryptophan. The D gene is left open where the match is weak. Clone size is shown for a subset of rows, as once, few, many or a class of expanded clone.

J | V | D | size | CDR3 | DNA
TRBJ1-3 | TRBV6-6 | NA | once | CASSYSKGNTIYF | TGTGCCAGCAGTTACTCGAAAGGAAACACCATATATTTT
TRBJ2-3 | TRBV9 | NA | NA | CASSVGGRGPHTDTQYF | TGTGCCAGCAGCGTAGGAGGCAGGGGTCCCCACACAGATACGCAGTATTTT
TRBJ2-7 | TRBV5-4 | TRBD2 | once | CASSLDLVGGSSYEQYF | TGTGCCAGCAGCTTGGATCTTGTGGGCGGGAGCTCCTACGAGCAGTACTTC
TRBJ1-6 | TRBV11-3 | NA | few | CASSLGGENSPLHF | TGTGCCAGCAGCCTGGGGGGTGAAAATTCACCCCTCCACTTT
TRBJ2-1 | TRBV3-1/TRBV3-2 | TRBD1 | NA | CASSLEGAGEQFF | TGTGCCAGCAGCCTTGAGGGGGCGGGTGAGCAGTTCTTC
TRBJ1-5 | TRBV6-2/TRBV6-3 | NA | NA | CASSYLGTEFNQPQHF | TGTGCCAGCAGTTACCTGGGTACGGAATTCAATCAGCCCCAGCATTTT
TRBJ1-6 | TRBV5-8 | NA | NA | CASSLGQQNNSPLHF | TGTGCCAGCAGCTTAGGACAGCAGAATAATTCACCCCTCCACTTT
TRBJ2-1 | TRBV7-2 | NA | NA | CASSRNSLDDEQFF | TGTGCCAGCAGCCGTAACTCACTAGATGATGAGCAGTTCTTC
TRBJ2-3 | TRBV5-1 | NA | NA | CASSRTTDTDTQYF | TGCGCCAGCAGCCGAACGACTGACACAGATACGCAGTATTTT
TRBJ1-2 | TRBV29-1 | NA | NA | CSVAGTNTF | TGCAGCGTTGCCGGGACAAACACCTTC
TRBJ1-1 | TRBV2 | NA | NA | CASSEDSRTEAFF | TGTGCCAGCAGCGAGGACAGTCGCACTGAAGCTTTCTTT
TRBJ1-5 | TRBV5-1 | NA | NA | CASSLGGDGPQHF | TGCGCCAGCAGCTTGGGCGGCGACGGGCCCCAGCATTTT
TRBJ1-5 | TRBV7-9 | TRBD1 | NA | CASSSTGGGQPQHF | TGTGCCAGCAGCTCCACAGGGGGAGGTCAGCCCCAGCATTTT
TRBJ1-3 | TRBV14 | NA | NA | CASSQGGNTIYF | TGTGCCAGCAGCCAAGGGGGAAACACCATATATTTT
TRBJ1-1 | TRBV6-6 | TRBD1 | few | CASSDQGGTEAFF | TGTGCCAGCAGTGATCAGGGGGGCACTGAAGCTTTCTTT
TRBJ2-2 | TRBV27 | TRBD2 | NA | CASSLVAGAGTGELFF | TGTGCCAGCAGTTTAGTAGCGGGAGCGGGAACCGGGGAGCTGTTTTTT
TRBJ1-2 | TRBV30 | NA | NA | CAWMGREKGYGYTF | TGTGCCTGGATGGGCAGGGAAAAGGGCTATGGCTACACCTTC
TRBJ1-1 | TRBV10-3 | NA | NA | CATVDTAYTEAFF | TGTGCCACCGTGGACACAGCCTACACTGAAGCTTTCTTT
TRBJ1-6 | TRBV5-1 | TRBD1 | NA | CASSLGPQGDNSPLHF | TGCGCCAGCAGCTTGGGGCCACAGGGGGATAATTCACCCCTCCACTTT
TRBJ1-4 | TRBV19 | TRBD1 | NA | CASRYGTGYEKLFF | TGTGCCAGTAGATACGGGACAGGGTACGAAAAACTGTTTTTT
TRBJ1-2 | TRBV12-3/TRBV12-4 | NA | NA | CASSPQGSGYTF | TGTGCCAGCAGCCCACAGGGCAGTGGCTACACCTTC
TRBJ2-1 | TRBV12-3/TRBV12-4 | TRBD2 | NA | CASRRSGSNEQFF | TGTGCCAGCAGGCGAAGCGGGAGCAATGAGCAGTTCTTC
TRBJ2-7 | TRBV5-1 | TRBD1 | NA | CASKGQGSTYEQYF | TGCGCCAGCAAGGGACAGGGGTCGACCTACGAGCAGTACTTC
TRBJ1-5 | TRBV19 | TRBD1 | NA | CASSIRRQGWGQPQHF | TGTGCCAGTAGTATTAGGCGACAGGGTTGGGGTCAGCCCCAGCATTTT
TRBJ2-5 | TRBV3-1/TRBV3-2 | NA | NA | CASSQSERETQYF | TGTGCCAGCAGCCAGTCAGAGAGAGAGACCCAGTACTTC
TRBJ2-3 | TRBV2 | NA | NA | CASSPSLSDTQYF | TGTGCCAGCAGTCCGTCCCTCAGCGATACGCAGTATTTT
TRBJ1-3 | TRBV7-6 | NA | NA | CASSFGNTIYF | TGTGCCAGCAGCTTTGGAAACACCATATATTTT
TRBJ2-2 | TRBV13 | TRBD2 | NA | CASSGNLAGVNTGELFF | TGTGCCAGCAGCGGAAACTTGGCGGGAGTGAACACCGGGGAGCTGTTTTTT
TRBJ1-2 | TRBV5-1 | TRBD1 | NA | CASSLGQGQDYGYTF | TGCGCCAGCAGCTTGGGACAGGGTCAAGACTATGGCTACACCTTC
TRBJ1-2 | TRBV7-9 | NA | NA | CASSAPSGTDNYGYTF | TGTGCCAGCAGCGCCCCTTCCGGGACTGACAACTATGGCTACACCTTC
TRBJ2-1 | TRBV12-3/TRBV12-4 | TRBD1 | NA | CASSSHRGDEQFF | TGTGCCAGCAGCTCGCACAGGGGCGATGAGCAGTTCTTC
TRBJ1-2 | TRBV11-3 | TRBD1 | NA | CASSLHWTGTNYGYTF | TGTGCCAGCAGCTTACACTGGACAGGGACTAACTATGGCTACACCTTC
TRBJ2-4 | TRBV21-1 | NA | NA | CASSNLARISENIQYF | TGTGCCAGCAGCAATCTTGCCAGGATTAGCGAAAACATTCAGTACTTC
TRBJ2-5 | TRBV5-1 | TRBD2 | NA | CASSLLAGEQETQYF | TGCGCCAGCAGCTTGCTAGCGGGGGAGCAAGAGACCCAGTACTTC
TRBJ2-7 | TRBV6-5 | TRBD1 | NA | CASSKPGQGEQYF | TGTGCCAGCAGTAAACCGGGACAGGGAGAGCAGTACTTC
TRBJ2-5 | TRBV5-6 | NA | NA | CASSLRRTGGETQYF | TGTGCCAGCAGCCTACGAAGGACCGGCGGGGAGACCCAGTACTTC
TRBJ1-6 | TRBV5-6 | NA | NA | CASSLVDRSPLHF | TGTGCCAGCAGCTTGGTGGATAGGTCACCCCTCCACTTT
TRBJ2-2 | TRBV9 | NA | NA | CASRKNRATGELFF | TGTGCCAGCAGAAAGAACAGGGCCACCGGGGAGCTGTTTTTT
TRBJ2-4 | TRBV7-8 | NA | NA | CASSRGGPKEGIQYF | TGTGCCAGCAGCCGAGGGGGGCCCAAGGAGGGCATTCAGTACTTC
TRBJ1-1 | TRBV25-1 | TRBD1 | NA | CASSAGTGRARAFF | TGTGCCAGCAGCGCGGGGACAGGGCGTGCGAGAGCTTTCTTT
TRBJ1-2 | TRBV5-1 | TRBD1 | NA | CASSSGQANYGYTF | TGCGCCAGCAGCTCGGGACAGGCGAACTATGGCTACACCTTC
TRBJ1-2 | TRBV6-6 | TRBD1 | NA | CASSTTGVDSNYGYTF | TGTGCCAGCAGCACGACAGGGGTAGATTCGAACTATGGCTACACCTTC
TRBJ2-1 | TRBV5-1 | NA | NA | CASSFVAEPGGEQFF | TGCGCCAGCAGCTTTGTGGCCGAACCGGGTGGTGAGCAGTTCTTC
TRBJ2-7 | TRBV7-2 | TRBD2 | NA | CASSPGTSGSFSYEQYF | TGTGCCAGCAGCCCGGGGACTAGCGGGAGCTTCTCCTACGAGCAGTACTTC
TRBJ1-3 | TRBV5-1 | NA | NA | CASSFSPAGNTIYF | TGCGCCAGCAGCTTCTCTCCGGCCGGAAACACCATATATTTT